This is a list of T cell receptor beta chains from one sample in a study of radiotherapy plus CTLA-4 blockade in lung cancer. Clones were sequenced by immunoSEQ multiplex PCR, and TCRdb holds only the in-frame ones, with some missing. The sample contains 85,000 to 100,000 clones, around 72% of which appear only once. Source: peripheral blood, taken from a patient treated with radiotherapy plus ipilimumab. These receptors originate from a human donor with non-small cell lung cancer that progressed on radiotherapy plus ipilimumab. The CDR3 runs from the conserved cysteine through the conserved F or W. The order of the fields is D gene, J gene, clone size, V gene, CDR3 protein, CDR3 DNA. A D gene is named only where the DNA matches it firmly. Expanded clones are given a class, and other clones once, few, many or no size at all.

D gene: TRBD1; J gene: TRBJ1-1; clone size: -; V gene: TRBV29-1; CDR3 protein: CSVEVINRGGNTEAFF; CDR3 DNA: TGCAGCGTTGAAGTAATTAACAGGGGAGGGAACACTGAAGCTTTCTTT
D gene: -; J gene: TRBJ2-7; clone size: once; V gene: TRBV19; CDR3 protein: CASSDVYGISYEQYF; CDR3 DNA: TGTGCCAGTAGTGATGTTTACGGGATCTCCTACGAGCAGTACTTC
D gene: TRBD1; J gene: TRBJ1-5; clone size: -; V gene: TRBV15; CDR3 protein: CATSRGDRDKQPQHF; CDR3 DNA: TGTGCCACCAGCAGAGGGGACAGGGATAAACAGCCCCAGCATTTT
D gene: -; J gene: TRBJ1-2; clone size: once; V gene: TRBV5-4; CDR3 protein: CASSWGLRTANYGYTF; CDR3 DNA: TGTGCCAGCAGCTGGGGTCTAAGGACAGCTAACTATGGCTACACCTTC
D gene: -; J gene: TRBJ2-1; clone size: -; V gene: TRBV7-9; CDR3 protein: CASSLGRNEQFF; CDR3 DNA: TGTGCCAGCAGCTTAGGAAGAAATGAGCAGTTCTTC
D gene: TRBD2; J gene: TRBJ2-1; clone size: -; V gene: TRBV4-1; CDR3 protein: CASSLTSGYNEQFF; CDR3 DNA: TGCGCCAGCTCATTGACTAGCGGCTACAATGAGCAGTTCTTC
D gene: TRBD2; J gene: TRBJ2-7; clone size: -; V gene: TRBV7-2; CDR3 protein: CASSLQFRGDYEQYF; CDR3 DNA: TGTGCCAGCAGCTTACAGTTCCGGGGGGACTACGAGCAGTACTTC
D gene: -; J gene: TRBJ1-2; clone size: -; V gene: TRBV6-5; CDR3 protein: CASSYLGSVGGYGYTF; CDR3 DNA: TGTGCCAGCAGTTACTTAGGTTCGGTAGGGGGTTATGGCTACACCTTC
D gene: -; J gene: TRBJ1-4; clone size: -; V gene: TRBV28; CDR3 protein: CASSSPGGGTGVEKLFF; CDR3 DNA: TGTGCCAGCAGTTCCCCCGGGGGGGGGACGGGAGTGGAAAAACTGTTTTTT
D gene: TRBD1; J gene: TRBJ1-5; clone size: -; V gene: TRBV10-3; CDR3 protein: CAISVSGGDQPQHF; CDR3 DNA: TGTGCCATCAGTGTGTCAGGGGGTGATCAGCCCCAGCATTTT
D gene: -; J gene: TRBJ2-7; clone size: -; V gene: TRBV6-1; CDR3 protein: CASRSQGPYEQYF; CDR3 DNA: TGTGCCAGCAGATCACAGGGTCCTTACGAGCAGTACTTC
D gene: TRBD1; J gene: TRBJ2-3; clone size: -; V gene: TRBV28; CDR3 protein: CASIGQVLGDTQYF; CDR3 DNA: TGTGCCAGCATCGGACAGGTCTTAGGAGATACGCAGTATTTT
D gene: -; J gene: TRBJ1-4; clone size: -; V gene: TRBV5-5; CDR3 protein: CASSPVSTGEKLFF; CDR3 DNA: TGTGCCAGCAGCCCCGTCTCGACGGGTGAAAAACTGTTTTTT
D gene: TRBD2; J gene: TRBJ2-7; clone size: few; V gene: TRBV7-6; CDR3 protein: CASSLTAGGSMEQYF; CDR3 DNA: TGTGCCAGCAGCTTAACGGCGGGAGGATCCATGGAGCAGTACTTC
D gene: -; J gene: TRBJ1-2; clone size: -; V gene: TRBV5-4; CDR3 protein: CASSWEAASYGYTF; CDR3 DNA: TGTGCCAGCAGCTGGGAAGCGGCTTCCTATGGCTACACCTTC
D gene: -; J gene: TRBJ1-5; clone size: few; V gene: TRBV28; CDR3 protein: CASSPGRGQPQHF; CDR3 DNA: TGTGCCAGCAGTCCCGGAAGAGGCCAGCCCCAGCATTTT
D gene: -; J gene: TRBJ1-1; clone size: -; V gene: TRBV6-5; CDR3 protein: CASSYSGGLNTEAFF; CDR3 DNA: TGTGCCAGCAGTTACTCGGGGGGGCTGAACACTGAAGCTTTCTTT
D gene: TRBD2; J gene: TRBJ2-3; clone size: -; V gene: TRBV5-1; CDR3 protein: CASSLGGGGSADTQYF; CDR3 DNA: TGCGCCAGCAGCTTGGGCGGCGGGGGGTCGGCAGATACGCAGTATTTT
D gene: TRBD1; J gene: TRBJ2-3; clone size: once; V gene: TRBV5-1; CDR3 protein: CASSPQTGIKTDTQYF; CDR3 DNA: TGCGCCAGCAGCCCGCAGACAGGGATTAAAACAGATACGCAGTATTTT
D gene: TRBD2; J gene: TRBJ2-3; clone size: -; V gene: TRBV15; CDR3 protein: CATSRDRGGTDTQYF; CDR3 DNA: TGTGCCACCAGCAGAGATCGGGGGGGCACAGATACGCAGTATTTT
D gene: -; J gene: TRBJ1-1; clone size: -; V gene: TRBV27; CDR3 protein: CASSLNPTTRAFF; CDR3 DNA: TGTGCCAGCAGTTTAAATCCTACGACGCGAGCTTTCTTT
D gene: -; J gene: TRBJ2-1; clone size: -; V gene: TRBV14; CDR3 protein: CASSQGYNEQFF; CDR3 DNA: TGTGCCAGCAGCCAAGGGTACAATGAGCAGTTCTTC
D gene: TRBD1; J gene: TRBJ1-6; clone size: -; V gene: TRBV6-5; CDR3 protein: CASALDRDNSPLHF; CDR3 DNA: TGTGCCAGCGCATTAGACAGGGATAATTCACCCCTCCACTTT
D gene: -; J gene: TRBJ1-1; clone size: -; V gene: TRBV18; CDR3 protein: CASSPPSSRRNTEAFF; CDR3 DNA: TGTGCCAGCTCACCACCGTCTTCCAGAAGAAACACTGAAGCTTTCTTT
D gene: -; J gene: TRBJ1-1; clone size: -; V gene: TRBV27; CDR3 protein: CASSFETRLTEAFF; CDR3 DNA: TGTGCCAGCAGTTTTGAAACCCGGCTCACTGAAGCTTTCTTT
D gene: -; J gene: TRBJ2-7; clone size: -; V gene: TRBV14; CDR3 protein: CASSQDFFSSFPYEQYF; CDR3 DNA: TGTGCCAGCAGCCAAGATTTTTTCAGTAGTTTTCCCTACGAGCAGTACTTC
D gene: -; J gene: TRBJ2-7; clone size: -; V gene: TRBV6-5; CDR3 protein: CATTTVTYEQYF; CDR3 DNA: TGTGCCACCACGACAGTTACTTACGAGCAGTACTTC
D gene: TRBD1; J gene: TRBJ1-2; clone size: few; V gene: TRBV7-9; CDR3 protein: CASSPRGLYGYTF; CDR3 DNA: TGTGCCAGCAGCCCCAGGGGGCTGTACGGCTACACCTTC
D gene: TRBD2; J gene: TRBJ2-5; clone size: -; V gene: TRBV27; CDR3 protein: CASSPTSGVQETQYF; CDR3 DNA: TGTGCCAGCAGTCCCACTAGCGGGGTCCAAGAGACCCAGTACTTC
D gene: -; J gene: TRBJ1-1; clone size: once; V gene: TRBV5-4; CDR3 protein: CASSPGGLNTEAFF; CDR3 DNA: TGTGCCAGCAGCCCCGGCGGGTTGAACACTGAAGCTTTCTTT
D gene: -; J gene: TRBJ1-1; clone size: -; V gene: TRBV5-1; CDR3 protein: CASSPLARQGLMNTEAFF; CDR3 DNA: TGCGCCAGCAGCCCACTCGCCCGCCAGGGGCTAATGAACACTGAAGCTTTCTTT
D gene: -; J gene: TRBJ1-1; clone size: -; V gene: TRBV9; CDR3 protein: CASSVTPNTEAFF; CDR3 DNA: TGTGCCAGCAGCGTAACCCCGAACACTGAAGCTTTCTTT
D gene: TRBD1; J gene: TRBJ1-2; clone size: -; V gene: TRBV7-2; CDR3 protein: CASSPDRGRNGYTF; CDR3 DNA: TGTGCCAGCAGCCCGGACAGGGGGCGGAATGGCTACACCTTC
D gene: -; J gene: TRBJ1-1; clone size: many; V gene: TRBV5-1; CDR3 protein: CASSQDAGAFF; CDR3 DNA: TGCGCCAGCAGCCAGGATGCCGGGGCTTTCTTT
D gene: TRBD1; J gene: TRBJ1-1; clone size: -; V gene: TRBV2; CDR3 protein: CAREGQLNTEAFF; CDR3 DNA: TGTGCCAGGGAGGGACAGTTAAACACTGAAGCTTTCTTT
D gene: -; J gene: TRBJ2-1; clone size: -; V gene: TRBV7-9; CDR3 protein: CASSLVPNNEQFF; CDR3 DNA: TGTGCCAGCAGCTTAGTCCCAAACAATGAGCAGTTCTTC
D gene: -; J gene: TRBJ1-1; clone size: -; V gene: TRBV29-1; CDR3 protein: CSVVGGTEAFF; CDR3 DNA: TGCAGCGTTGTGGGGGGTACTGAAGCTTTCTTT
D gene: -; J gene: TRBJ2-5; clone size: -; V gene: TRBV29-1; CDR3 protein: CSVLSGVKETQYF; CDR3 DNA: TGCAGCGTTTTAAGTGGGGTCAAAGAGACCCAGTACTTC
D gene: TRBD1; J gene: TRBJ2-2; clone size: -; V gene: TRBV16; CDR3 protein: CASSQPKGQGSTGELFF; CDR3 DNA: TGTGCCAGCAGCCAACCGAAGGGACAGGGGAGCACCGGGGAGCTGTTTTTT
D gene: -; J gene: TRBJ1-2; clone size: -; V gene: TRBV30; CDR3 protein: CAWESDIFPHGYTF; CDR3 DNA: TGTGCCTGGGAATCGGACATTTTTCCTCATGGCTACACCTTC
D gene: TRBD2; J gene: TRBJ2-3; clone size: -; V gene: TRBV7-8; CDR3 protein: CASSLAPGLATTDTQYF; CDR3 DNA: TGTGCCAGCAGCTTAGCCCCGGGACTAGCGACAACAGATACGCAGTATTTT
D gene: -; J gene: TRBJ1-2; clone size: -; V gene: TRBV7-9; CDR3 protein: CASSFQGRSSDGYTF; CDR3 DNA: TGTGCCAGCAGCTTCCAGGGACGTTCTAGCGATGGCTACACCTTC
D gene: -; J gene: TRBJ2-1; clone size: -; V gene: TRBV2; CDR3 protein: CASTRGDLQFF; CDR3 DNA: TGTGCCAGCACCCGAGGGGACTTGCAGTTCTTC
D gene: -; J gene: TRBJ1-4; clone size: -; V gene: TRBV5-1; CDR3 protein: CASSPPGERKLFF; CDR3 DNA: TGCGCCAGCAGCCCGCCCGGAGAAAGAAAACTGTTTTTT
D gene: TRBD2; J gene: TRBJ2-2; clone size: -; V gene: TRBV29-1; CDR3 protein: CSGGGGLGGELFF; CDR3 DNA: TGCAGCGGGGGCGGGGGGCTCGGCGGGGAGCTGTTTTTT
D gene: TRBD1; J gene: TRBJ2-7; clone size: -; V gene: TRBV6-5; CDR3 protein: CASSLGQDYPYEQYF; CDR3 DNA: TGTGCCAGCAGCCTCGGACAGGATTACCCCTACGAGCAGTACTTC
D gene: TRBD2; J gene: TRBJ2-7; clone size: -; V gene: TRBV7-9; CDR3 protein: CASSFFGRLAGGAGEQYF; CDR3 DNA: TGTGCCAGCAGCTTTTTCGGGCGCCTAGCGGGGGGAGCGGGCGAGCAGTACTTC
D gene: -; J gene: TRBJ1-1; clone size: once; V gene: TRBV14; CDR3 protein: CASREGGPTEAFF; CDR3 DNA: TGTGCCAGCAGGGAAGGGGGGCCGACTGAAGCTTTCTTT
D gene: -; J gene: TRBJ2-7; clone size: few; V gene: TRBV7-2; CDR3 protein: CASSLGGGTTYEQYF; CDR3 DNA: TGTGCCAGCAGCTTAGGGGGAGGAACTACCTACGAGCAGTACTTC
D gene: -; J gene: TRBJ2-7; clone size: -; V gene: TRBV6-6; CDR3 protein: CAEGSGYEQYF; CDR3 DNA: TGTGCCGAGGGGAGCGGCTACGAGCAGTACTTC
D gene: -; J gene: TRBJ1-4; clone size: -; V gene: TRBV11-2; CDR3 protein: CASSLGSRKKLFF; CDR3 DNA: TGTGCCAGCAGCTTAGGGTCACGCAAGAAACTGTTTTTT
D gene: TRBD1; J gene: TRBJ2-7; clone size: -; V gene: TRBV2; CDR3 protein: CASSPTGGISYEQYF; CDR3 DNA: TGTGCCAGCAGCCCGACAGGGGGCATATCCTACGAGCAGTACTTC
D gene: -; J gene: TRBJ2-3; clone size: -; V gene: TRBV29-1; CDR3 protein: CSVEGSGANTDTQYF; CDR3 DNA: TGCAGCGTTGAAGGGTCGGGAGCCAACACAGATACGCAGTATTTT
D gene: -; J gene: TRBJ2-2; clone size: -; V gene: TRBV4-2; CDR3 protein: CASSQDAPRELFF; CDR3 DNA: TGTGCCAGCAGCCAGGATGCCCCCCGGGAGCTGTTTTTT
D gene: TRBD2; J gene: TRBJ2-1; clone size: few; V gene: TRBV6-5; CDR3 protein: CASSYASGTDNEQFF; CDR3 DNA: TGTGCCAGCAGTTACGCTAGCGGGACCGACAATGAGCAGTTCTTC
D gene: -; J gene: TRBJ2-7; clone size: -; V gene: TRBV19; CDR3 protein: CASSKDGIYEQYF; CDR3 DNA: TGTGCCAGTAGTAAAGACGGGATCTACGAGCAGTACTTC
D gene: TRBD2; J gene: TRBJ2-1; clone size: -; V gene: TRBV29-1; CDR3 protein: CSVSSGRGSYNEQFF; CDR3 DNA: TGCAGCGTCTCTAGCGGGAGGGGCTCCTACAATGAGCAGTTCTTC
D gene: TRBD1; J gene: TRBJ2-5; clone size: -; V gene: TRBV10-1; CDR3 protein: CAGPLTSTGAETQYF; CDR3 DNA: TGCGCCGGCCCTCTAACATCGACAGGGGCAGAGACCCAGTACTTC
D gene: TRBD1; J gene: TRBJ2-1; clone size: -; V gene: TRBV28; CDR3 protein: CASSPITTGEEQFF; CDR3 DNA: TGTGCCAGCAGCCCGATAACCACAGGGGAAGAGCAGTTCTTC
D gene: TRBD1; J gene: TRBJ1-4; clone size: -; V gene: TRBV6-5; CDR3 protein: CASRQGVDNEKLFF; CDR3 DNA: TGTGCCAGCAGACAGGGGGTGGATAATGAAAAACTGTTTTTT